These 25 T cell receptor beta chains came from one sample sequenced in a study of blood T cell repertoires in COVID-19. TCRdb's table, derived via immunoSEQ multiplex PCR, lists solely in-frame clones and lacks some. The profile covers 300,000 or so clones, with 86% appearing a single time and approximately 1.5% taken by the ten largest. Sequences were obtained from peripheral blood. The receptors were sampled from a woman aged 45-60 years with acute or convalescent COVID-19.

The chain combines TRBV11-2 with TRBJ2-3; 9 bases align to TRBD2. The CDR3 runs to 15 residues. Trimming cost V 7 bases and J 2 bases; bases outside gene matches: 7. Germline CDR1 is SGHAT and CDR2 is FQNNGV. The CDR3 loop reads CASTSRLAATDTQYF. In DNA, the CDR3 is TGTGCCAGCACCTCTCGACTAGCGGCCACAGATACGCAGTATTTT.

The V call is TRBV10-3, the J call TRBJ2-1; TRBD2 aligns across 9 bases. Germline V gene sequence: CDR1 ENHRY, CDR2 SYGVKD. CDR3 length equals 15 residues. With V trimmed by 7 bases and J by 1 base, 5 bases remained unmatched. The CDR3 is CAITHSGGSYNEQFF. The CDR3 coding sequence is TGTGCCATCACCCATAGCGGGGGTTCCTACAATGAGCAGTTCTTC.

This clone was counted a single time. This chain connects TRBV19 to TRBJ2-6; possibly TRBD1 for D (5 bases). Germline V gene sequence: CDR1 LNHDA, CDR2 SQIVND (reference sequence). The CDR3 is made up of 15 amino acids. Trimming removed 9 bases at V and 0 bases at J, with 12 bases between. In DNA form, the CDR3 reads TGTGCCAGCAGACCTAGGGGCTCTGGGGCCAACGTCCTGACTTTC. Translation gives CASRPRGSGANVLTF.

The chain has TRBV3-1 (or the pseudogene TRBV3-2) and TRBJ2-7; 9 nucleotides align to TRBD2. Germline values: CDR1 LGHDT, CDR2 YNNKEL (reference sequence). J was trimmed by 0 bases and V by 4 bases; bases with no gene match: 10. The CDR3 loop spans 17 amino acids. The CDR3, as DNA: TGTGCCAGCAGCCGGGCTAGCGGGACTACGCCCTCCTACGAGCAGTACTTC. Residues: CASSRASGTTPSYEQYF.

The gene calls are TRBV15 and TRBJ2-7; D is possibly TRBD2 (5 bases). Germline-derived CDR1 and CDR2 are LNHNV and YYDKDF (reference sequence). This CDR3 has 13 residues. Trimming left V 6 bases short and J 3 bases short, with 12 bases between. This chain's CDR3 is CATSPGNGYEQYF. CDR3 in DNA: TGTGCCACCAGTCCGGGAAATGGCTACGAGCAGTACTTC.

The chain uses TRBV5-1 and TRBJ1-1, with 7 bases aligning to TRBD1. CDR1 is SGHRS, CDR2 YFSETQ, per germline. Losses at the gene ends were 1 base for V and 6 bases for J; bases not matched to a gene: 9. CDR3 size: 15 residues. The CDR3 DNA follows: TGCGCCAGCAGCTTGACACCGGGACAGCTCTCTGAAGCTTTCTTT. As protein: CASSLTPGQLSEAFF.

The chain couples TRBV5-1 to TRBJ2-1; D is possibly TRBD2 (5 bases). CDR1 SGHRS and CDR2 YFSETQ come from the germline V gene. The germline V and J ends were trimmed by 6 bases and 10 bases, with 17 bases remaining between them. CDR3 size: 13 residues. The CDR3 protein is CASTPLVSGEQFF. In DNA form, the CDR3 reads TGCGCCAGCACCCCCCTAGTCTCGGGGGAGCAGTTCTTC.

The gene calls are TRBV18 and TRBJ2-7; TRBD1 agrees at 8 bases. The CDR3 loop spans 16 amino acids. The V gene's germline CDR1 is KGHSH and CDR2 LQKENI. V trimming: 2 bases; J trimming: 0 bases; junction bases outside the gene matches: 6. CDR3 protein: CASSPNRGLDSYEQYF. CDR3 DNA sequence: TGTGCCAGCTCACCAAACAGGGGGTTAGACTCCTACGAGCAGTACTTC.

V gene TRBV28 combines with J gene TRBJ2-3; 11 positions match TRBD2. The germline V gene encodes CDR1 MDHEN and CDR2 SYDVKM. This CDR3 contains 16 residues. The V segment lost 6 bases and the J segment 0 bases; nucleotides outside the gene matches: 5. The CDR3, as DNA: TGTGCCAGCAGGGTAGCGGGAGGGGATAGCACAGATACGCAGTATTTT. This sequence encodes CASRVAGGDSTDTQYF.

Here the CDR3 DNA reads TGTGCCAGCAGCTTAGGGGACTTCTACGAGCAGTACTTC. Protein: CASSLGDFYEQYF. V and J are TRBV5-5 and TRBJ2-7; D is perhaps TRBD2 (6 bases). The CDR3 is 13 amino acids. The germline gives CDR1 SGHKS, CDR2 YYEKEE (reference sequence). The V end was cut by 2 bases, the J end by 3 bases, with 9 bases between.

The rearrangement links TRBV5-4 to TRBJ2-1, with 10 bases aligning to TRBD1. Trimming took 4 bases from V and 8 from J; bases not matched to a gene: 3. Germline CDR1 reads SGHNT; CDR2 reads YYREEE (reference sequence). The CDR3 has 13 amino acids. CDR3 residues: CASSRDRGYEQFF. DNA for the CDR3: TGTGCCAGCAGCCGGGACAGGGGCTATGAGCAGTTCTTC. Full variable domain (outside the CDR3, taken from reference TRBV5-4 and TRBJ2-1): ETGVTQSPTHLIKTRGQQVTLRCSSQSGHNTVSWYQQALGQGPQFIFQYYREEENGRGNFPPRFSGLQFPNYSSELNVNALELDDSALYLCASSRDRGYEQFFGPGTRLTVL.

This chain joins TRBV13 and TRBJ2-7; a weak D match, TRBD2 (5 bases). CDR3 length: 17 amino acids. V lost 0 bases and J 3 bases, leaving 18 bases between the germline ends. Germline CDR1 and CDR2: PRHDT and FYEKMQ (reference sequence). The CDR3 loop reads CASSLGGVGQAYYEQYF. The CDR3 DNA reads TGTGCCAGCAGCTTAGGGGGAGTCGGTCAGGCCTACTACGAGCAGTACTTC.

This clone was seen a handful of times. V gene TRBV12-2 combines with J gene TRBJ1-4; the D call of TRBD1 is as the table states it, not checked on the DNA. TRBV12-2 is a listed pseudogene. The CDR3 consists of 17 residues. The CDR3 DNA follows: TGTGCAAGTCACGATCGGGACAGGGGAGCAACTAATGAAAAACTGTTTTTT. Protein sequence: CASHDRDRGATNEKLFF.

The chain uses TRBV25-1 and TRBJ1-5, with D possibly TRBD1 on 5 matching bases. Trimming took 3 bases from V and 7 from J, leaving 13 bases between them. Germline V lookup: CDR1 MGHDK, CDR2 SYGVNS. The CDR3 runs to 14 residues. The CDR3 DNA sequence: TGTGCCAGCAGTGATCGTAAAGGGGAACAGCCCCAGCATTTT. Its translation is CASSDRKGEQPQHF. Full variable domain (missing parts from reference TRBV25-1 and TRBJ1-5): EADIYQTPRYLVIGTGKKITLECSQTMGHDKMYWYQQDPGMELHLIHYSYGVNSTEKGDLSSESTVSRIRTEHFPLTLESARPSHTSQYLCASSDRKGEQPQHFGDGTRLSIL.

The genes are TRBV5-1 and TRBJ2-7; TRBD2 matches 8 bases. The CDR3 is 15 amino acids. CDR1 is SGHRS, CDR2 YFSETQ, per germline. With 2 bases clipped from V and 6 bases from J, the junction kept 10 bases outside the gene matches. Written as DNA, the CDR3 is TGCGCCAGCAGCTTCACCGGGACTAGTTTCAGCGAGCAGTACTTC. It codes for CASSFTGTSFSEQYF.

The chain combines TRBV28 with TRBJ2-1, with 7 bases identical to TRBD1. The CDR3 extends over 12 amino acids. V gave up 5 bases and J gave up 15 bases; unmatched junction bases: 10. Germline V gene sequence: CDR1 MDHEN, CDR2 SYDVKM. CDR3 in amino acids: CASSGWDSEGFF. DNA for the CDR3: TGTGCCAGCAGTGGTTGGGACAGCGAAGGGTTCTTC.

V and J are TRBV19 and TRBJ2-1; no clear D. V lost 5 bases, J lost 5 bases, and 13 bases lay in between. The V gene's germline CDR1 is LNHDA and CDR2 SQIVND (reference sequence). CDR3 size: 14 residues. As DNA, the CDR3 is TGTGCCAGTAGTGGGCCCACGGAAGACAATGAGCAGTTCTTC. It translates to CASSGPTEDNEQFF.

The chain uses TRBV5-1 and TRBJ2-1; TRBD1 might be the D (5 bases). Per germline, CDR1 SGHRS and CDR2 YFSETQ. Between the trimmed V and J ends, which lost 0 bases and 2 bases, there was a span of 9 bases. This CDR3 comprises 15 residues. The CDR3 is CASSLERGPYNEQFF. DNA for the CDR3: TGCGCCAGCAGCTTGGAAAGGGGTCCCTACAATGAGCAGTTCTTC.

The chain couples TRBV7-2 to TRBJ1-5; unclear D gene. This CDR3 is built from 15 residues. The V and J ends lost 0 bases and 6 bases respectively, with 12 bases between them. The V gene's germline CDR1 is SGHTA and CDR2 FQGNSA. CDR3 region: CASSLAPLVGQPQHF. CDR3 in DNA: TGTGCCAGCAGCTTAGCGCCTCTAGTGGGTCAGCCCCAGCATTTT.

This rearrangement joins TRBV7-2 to TRBJ1-1; D uncertain. Germline loops: CDR1 SGHTA, CDR2 FQGNSA. V gave up 1 base and J gave up 10 bases, with 13 bases separating them. This CDR3 spans 13 amino acids. The DNA of the CDR3 is TGTGCCAGCAGCTTAGTGGTTTCCTCGGGAGCTTTCTTT. Encoded protein: CASSLVVSSGAFF.

This chain uses TRBV2 with TRBJ1-2; 8 bases fit TRBD1. Germline CDR1 and CDR2: SNHLY and FYNNEI. The CDR3 is 13 residues long. V was pared by 6 bases and J by 4 bases, with 4 bases of the junction left unmatched. CDR3 bases: TGTGCCAGCAGAGGGACAGGCCTCTATGGCTACACCTTC. This translates into CASRGTGLYGYTF.

A single count supports this clone. The chain uses TRBV5-1 and TRBJ1-4, with 8 bases aligning to TRBD1. Losses at the gene ends were 5 bases for V and 5 bases for J; bases not matched to a gene: 8. This CDR3 region has 15 residues. Germline V lookup: CDR1 SGHRS, CDR2 YFSETQ. CDR3 region: CASRNQGALNEKLFF. The CDR3 DNA follows: TGCGCCAGCAGGAACCAGGGGGCCTTAAATGAAAAACTGTTTTTT.

The chain uses TRBV28 and TRBJ2-7, with 7 positions matching TRBD1. Per the germline V gene, CDR1 is MDHEN and CDR2 is SYDVKM. The ends lost 5 bases at V and 0 bases at J; junction bases unmatched: 10. This CDR3 comprises 16 residues. DNA of the CDR3: TGTGCCAGCAGTGTCCCGGGACAGATGAGCTCCTACGAGCAGTACTTC. Encoded protein: CASSVPGQMSSYEQYF.

This chain links TRBV10-1 with TRBJ2-6; D uncertain. From germline, CDR1 is WNHNN and CDR2 SYGVQD (reference sequence). V was pared by 10 bases and J by 2 bases, with 12 bases between. CDR3 size: 14 residues. For the CDR3, the DNA is TGCGCCAACTCCTATTCCACTGGGGCCAACGTCCTGACTTTC. Residues: CANSYSTGANVLTF.

The J gene is TRBJ1-3, the V gene TRBV7-9; D remains ambiguous. The CDR3 loop spans 15 amino acids. V was pared by 2 bases and J by 0 bases, with 8 bases between. Germline CDR1 and CDR2: SEHNR and FQNEAQ (reference sequence). As DNA, the CDR3 is TGTGCCAGCAGCTTACGGGTTAACTCTGGAAACACCATATATTTT. Encoded protein: CASSLRVNSGNTIYF. Full variable domain (outside the CDR3, taken from reference TRBV7-9 and TRBJ1-3): DTGVSQNPRHKITKRGQNVTFRCDPISEHNRLYWYRQTLGQGPEFLTYFQNEAQLEKSRLLSDRFSAERPKGSFSTLEIQRTEQGDSAMYLCASSLRVNSGNTIYFGEGSWLTVV.